The present T cell receptor (beta chain) was sequenced within a study of cytomegalovirus exposure and HLA in healthy donors. The study's findings and limits: Sequencing probably produced one cluster of sequence variants that were highly shared. For most TCR sequences rarity was the rule, although some public TCRs occurred in many donors.

Of note for this clone: No antigen is known for it.

In the PCR, 60 Vbeta and 13 Jbeta primers were used. Generated by immunoSEQ multiplex PCR, the TCRdb table keeps only in-frame clones and is missing some. The sample includes about 160,000 clones, more than 60% of them seen just once. Healthy individuals who donated bone marrow served as the donors. This sequence was found in a woman in her twenties or thirties in good health and CMV-seronegative. What was sequenced was PBMCs.

The CDR3 coding sequence is TGTGCCAGCAGTTTTAGGGACAGGGCGGGGACCCAGTACTTC. Protein product: CASSFRDRAGTQYF. The chain combines TRBV28 with TRBJ2-5; 9 nucleotides line up with TRBD1. The CDR3 contains 14 residues. CDR1 is MDHEN, CDR2 SYDVKM, per germline. Germline trimming cut 3 bases from V and 7 bases from J; bases unmatched to any gene: 6.